What follows are 5 T cell receptor beta chains derived from one specimen sequenced in a study of siplizumab effects on memory and regulatory T cells. Profiled with immunoSEQ multiplex PCR; TCRdb holds only in-frame clones, not every one. The sample lists about 100,000 clones; more than 85% were seen once. Sequenced input: CD4+ T cells sorted from blood. Receptors were obtained from a human donor in good health. Some clones in this sample may be carry-over from other donors' samples.

This clone was seen only once. V is TRBV7-8 and J is TRBJ1-1; D may be TRBD1 (6 bases). The V end was cut by 5 bases, the J end by 1 base, with 11 bases between. CDR1 is SGHVS, CDR2 FQNEAQ, per germline. The CDR3 length is 14 residues. The CDR3 DNA reads TGTGCCAGCAGCAAGGGACACTCGAACACTGAAGCTTTCTTT. Residues: CASSKGHSNTEAFF.

This clone occurred once. The genes are TRBV7-9 and TRBJ1-4; 7 nucleotides agree with TRBD1. The germline V gene has CDR1 SEHNR and CDR2 FQNEAQ (reference sequence). V shed 5 bases, J shed 5 bases, and the junction held 8 bases outside the gene matches. The CDR3 has 15 residues. Here the CDR3 reads CASSDGDRANEKLFF. The CDR3 nucleotides are TGTGCCAGCAGCGACGGAGACAGGGCAAATGAAAAACTGTTTTTT.

The chain recombines TRBV29-1 with TRBJ2-5; TRBD1 might be the D (5 bases). This CDR3 is built from 13 residues. V was pared by 4 bases and J by 7 bases, with 16 bases between. Looked up from germline, CDR1 is SQVTM and CDR2 is ANQGSEA. The CDR3 DNA is TGCAGCGTTGCTCGGCAGGGTGGTAGGACCCAGTACTTC. Protein: CSVARQGGRTQYF.

The chain carries TRBV27 and TRBJ1-5; 8 bases line up with TRBD1. Trimming at V came to 5 bases and at J to 1 base, leaving 10 bases not matched to a gene. Per the germline V gene, CDR1 is MNHEY and CDR2 is SMNVEV (reference sequence). The CDR3 contains 17 residues. CDR3 DNA sequence: TGTGCCAGCAGTCCTCAGGGGGCTATACTGAGCAATCAGCCCCAGCATTTT. Its translation is CASSPQGAILSNQPQHF.

This chain connects TRBV6-5 to TRBJ1-2, with D hard to call. The V and J ends lost 5 bases and 6 bases respectively, with 16 bases between them. The CDR3 spans 14 residues. Germline CDR1 reads MNHEY; CDR2 reads SVGAGI. The CDR3 bases are TGTGCCAGCAGTAACACTGATACCCTACATGGCTACACCTTC. It encodes CASSNTDTLHGYTF.